The 25 T cell receptor beta chains reported below all come from one sample, sequenced in a study of T-cell memory formation after mild COVID-19. A single record per CDR3 protein comes from TCRdb applying MiXCR to the 5' RACE reads. Of about 190,000 distinct CDR3 sequences in the sample, around 19% were seen once. Specimen: PBMCs or a T cell subset sorted from them (not recorded which). These TCRs come from an adult woman who had mild COVID-19 (a few samples of this study predate the infection). Cell type and time point are not known.

The chain combines TRBV18 with TRBJ2-1; 10 bases are a match to TRBD2. There are 17 residues in the CDR3. Germline V lookup: CDR1 KGHSH, CDR2 LQKENI. V dropped 0 bases and J dropped 3; count of bases not matched to a gene: 5. For the CDR3, the DNA is TGTGCCAGCTCACCACCGGTAGCGGGGGGTAACTACAATGAGCAGTTCTTC. Protein sequence: CASSPPVAGGNYNEQFF.

This clonotype showed up many times. CDR3 bases: TGTGCCAGCAGCTTAGGGGACAGGGCCAATGAGCAGTTCTTC. Amino acid sequence: CASSLGDRANEQFF. This sequence joins TRBV7-9 and TRBJ2-1; 9 bases align to TRBD1. This CDR3 is built from 14 residues. The V and J ends lost 1 base and 6 bases, in that order; junction bases with no gene match: 1. Germline-derived CDR1 and CDR2 are SEHNR and FQNEAQ (reference sequence). Looking up the rest from reference TRBV7-9 and TRBJ2-1 gives the full variable domain: DTGVSQNPRHKITKRGQNVTFRCDPISEHNRLYWYRQTLGQGPEFLTYFQNEAQLEKSRLLSDRFSAERPKGSFSTLEIQRTEQGDSAMYLCASSLGDRANEQFFGPGTRLTVL.

This clonotype was counted between two and nine times. The chain couples TRBV4-2 to TRBJ2-2, with 9 bases that match TRBD2. Trimming removed 4 bases from V and 6 bases from J; junction bases left unmatched: 6. This CDR3 is built from 15 residues. CDR1 and CDR2 (germline): LGHNA, YNFKEQ. DNA of the CDR3: TGTGCCAGCAGCCGAGGGACTAGCTGGGCCGGGGAGCTGTTTTTT. This gives the protein CASSRGTSWAGELFF.

In its sample, this clonotype was seen a few times. The chain recombines TRBV9 with TRBJ2-1; D unresolved. V was shortened by 0 bases and J by 6 bases, with 10 bases between the two germline ends. There are 14 residues in the CDR3. Germline V lookup: CDR1 SGDLS, CDR2 YYNGEE. This CDR3 is CASSVDGASNEQFF. CDR3 DNA sequence: TGTGCCAGCAGCGTAGATGGTGCTTCCAATGAGCAGTTCTTC.

In its sample, this clonotype was seen many times. J is TRBJ1-1 and V is TRBV4-2, with a possible D match to TRBD1 (5 bases). CDR3 size: 16 residues. The germline V gene encodes CDR1 LGHNA and CDR2 YNFKEQ. Trimming took off 0 bases at V and 1 base at J, with 12 bases between the two ends. The CDR3 sequence: CASSQEGTRGNTEAFF. The CDR3 coding sequence is TGTGCCAGCAGCCAAGAGGGCACGAGGGGGAACACTGAAGCTTTCTTT.

This sequence joins TRBV7-2 and TRBJ2-3; D is ambiguous. The germline gives CDR1 SGHTA, CDR2 FQGNSA. Trimming left V 5 bases short and J 0 bases short, with 12 bases between. The CDR3 is made up of 15 amino acids. The CDR3 DNA reads TGTGCCAGCAGCCCCGAGCTGGAAAGCACAGATACGCAGTATTTT. Its translation is CASSPELESTDTQYF.

This clonotype was seen ten or more times. This sequence joins TRBV7-6 and TRBJ2-3; D perhaps matches TRBD1 (5 bases). Germline values: CDR1 SGHVS, CDR2 FNYEAQ. The V gene lost 0 bases and the J gene lost 3 bases, with 7 bases spanning the gap. The CDR3 has 14 amino acids. Written as DNA, the CDR3 is TGTGCCAGCAGCTTAGCGCGACAGACAGATACGCAGTATTTT. It codes for CASSLARQTDTQYF.

The J gene is TRBJ1-3, the V gene TRBV29-1, with 7 bases matching TRBD1. The CDR3 totals 16 residues. The trim removed 4 bases at V and 4 bases at J, leaving 13 bases unmatched. Per the germline V gene, CDR1 is SQVTM and CDR2 is ANQGSEA. DNA of the CDR3: TGCAGCGTTGTTCTCGGGACAGCAGTGTCCGGAAACACCATATATTTT. It codes for CSVVLGTAVSGNTIYF.

The genes are TRBV6-4 and TRBJ2-5, with 10 bases fitting TRBD2. The CDR3 totals 15 residues. The germline gives CDR1 MRHNA, CDR2 SNTAGT. V lost 5 bases, J lost 5 bases, and 8 bases stayed unmatched. The CDR3 reads CASSPTSGSFETQYF. In DNA form, the CDR3 reads TGTGCCAGCAGTCCGACTAGCGGGTCCTTCGAGACCCAGTACTTC.

This clonotype was found a few times. The V gene is TRBV4-2, the J gene TRBJ2-1; the match to TRBD1 covers 8 bases. Losses at the gene ends were 4 bases for V and 5 bases for J; bases not matched to a gene: 10. The germline CDR1 and CDR2 sequences are LGHNA and YNFKEQ. The CDR3 spans 16 residues. The CDR3 spells CASSPMTGVADNEQFF. CDR3 nucleotide sequence: TGTGCCAGCAGCCCAATGACAGGGGTCGCGGACAATGAGCAGTTCTTC.

The genes are TRBV5-4 and TRBJ2-7; D is ambiguous. The V and J ends lost 6 bases and 5 bases respectively, with 3 bases between them. Germline assignment: CDR1 SGHNT and CDR2 YYREEE (reference sequence). The CDR3 contains 9 residues. CDR3 amino acids: CASTNEQYF. The DNA of the CDR3 is TGTGCCAGCACGAACGAGCAGTACTTC.

This clonotype was picked up many times. The chain carries TRBV5-1 and TRBJ2-7; 11 nucleotides agree with TRBD2. Germline values: CDR1 SGHRS, CDR2 YFSETQ. With 5 bases clipped from V and 6 bases from J, the junction kept 10 bases outside the gene matches. This CDR3 contains 15 residues. The CDR3 DNA is TGCGCCAGCAGTCCGGATCCGGGACTAGCGGCCGAGCAGTACTTC. Protein sequence: CASSPDPGLAAEQYF.

This chain joins TRBV6-1 and TRBJ1-4; no clear D. The CDR3 contains 14 residues. CDR1 and CDR2 from the germline V gene are MNHNS and SASEGT. Trimming took 7 bases from V and 3 from J, leaving 12 bases between them. DNA for the CDR3: TGTGCCAGCACCGGAGGTGATTCTAATGAAAAACTGTTTTTT. This translates into CASTGGDSNEKLFF.

The chain is built from TRBV9 and TRBJ2-3, with D possibly TRBD1 on 7 matching bases. V gave up 6 bases and J gave up 2 bases, with 16 bases separating them. In germline, CDR1 is SGDLS, CDR2 YYNGEE. The CDR3 length is 15 residues. The CDR3 DNA is TGTGCCAGCACCGCGGGACAGCTACACACAGATACGCAGTATTTT. It translates to CASTAGQLHTDTQYF.

The chain combines TRBV5-1 with TRBJ2-3; 14 bases are shared with TRBD2. V lost 3 bases and J lost 3; bases outside the gene matches: 6. This CDR3 is 17 amino acids long. Germline V gene data show CDR1 as SGHRS and CDR2 as YFSETQ. CDR3 region: CASSYGLAGGLTDTQYF. CDR3 in DNA: TGCGCCAGCAGCTATGGACTAGCGGGAGGTTTGACAGATACGCAGTATTTT.

There are a few counts of this clonotype. This chain joins TRBV19 and TRBJ2-4; 8 nucleotides match TRBD1. This CDR3 comprises 16 residues. From germline, CDR1 is LNHDA and CDR2 SQIVND (reference sequence). After removal of 3 bases from V and 8 bases from J, the junction contained 12 bases not matched to a gene. In nucleotides, the CDR3 is TGTGCCAGTAGTATCCGGCAGGGGGCTGGCGTTGACATTCAGTACTTC. Its translation: CASSIRQGAGVDIQYF.

Only a few counts were recorded for this clonotype. The chain employs TRBV6-5 and TRBJ1-2; tentatively, D is TRBD1 (6 bases). Trimming took off 2 bases at V and 8 bases at J, with 18 bases between the two ends. The germline CDR1 and CDR2 sequences are MNHEY and SVGAGI. This CDR3 has 15 amino acids. The CDR3 DNA reads as TGTGCCAGCAGTTACATGGCAGGGGCAATAGGGGGCTACACCTTC. It codes for CASSYMAGAIGGYTF.

In its sample, this clonotype was seen many times. In DNA form, the CDR3 reads TGCGCCAGCAGCTTGGCCTCACTAGCGGTAAATGAGCAGTTCTTC. Its translation: CASSLASLAVNEQFF. The V gene is TRBV5-1, the J gene TRBJ2-1; 8 nucleotides agree with TRBD2. Germline CDR1 reads SGHRS; CDR2 reads YFSETQ. The CDR3 consists of 15 residues. Germline trimming cut 0 bases from V and 7 bases from J; bases unmatched to any gene: 6.

This clonotype has more than one count but fewer than ten. The V call is TRBV6-2 or TRBV6-3, the J call TRBJ2-6; D is unresolved. This CDR3 is 18 amino acids long. In germline, CDR1 is MNHEY, CDR2 SVGEGT. V was shortened by 2 bases and J by 0 bases, with 14 bases between the two germline ends. CDR3 DNA: TGTGCCAGCAGTTACCCTCCCCTTTTGGGCTCTGGGGCCAACGTCCTGACTTTC. This gives the protein CASSYPPLLGSGANVLTF.

V gene TRBV29-1 combines with J gene TRBJ2-3, with D unresolved. V lost 3 bases and J 6 bases, leaving 13 bases between the germline ends. CDR1 SQVTM and CDR2 ANQGSEA come from the germline V gene. CDR3 length equals 13 residues. The CDR3 nucleotides are TGCAGCGTTGAGGCCGGCCAGGCTGATACGCAGTATTTT. It translates to CSVEAGQADTQYF.

V gene TRBV19 combines with J gene TRBJ2-7; 7 positions agree with TRBD2. The germline CDR1 and CDR2 sequences are LNHDA and SQIVND (reference sequence). Trimming at V came to 10 bases and at J to 1 base, leaving 7 bases not matched to a gene. The CDR3 is made up of 13 amino acids. CDR3 amino acids: CATLPGGSYEQYF. DNA of the CDR3: TGTGCCACCCTACCGGGGGGTTCCTACGAGCAGTACTTC.

The chain joins TRBV7-8 to TRBJ2-3; 10 bases line up with TRBD2. Germline CDR1 and CDR2: SGHVS and FQNEAQ. V was pared by 5 bases and J by 1 base, with 3 bases of the junction left unmatched. This CDR3 is built from 15 residues. The CDR3 loop reads CASSRTSGRTDTQYF. Written as DNA, the CDR3 is TGTGCCAGCAGCCGGACTAGCGGACGCACAGATACGCAGTATTTT.

The table lists this clonotype with a few counts. The chain is built from TRBV5-1 and TRBJ2-3; D not certain. V dropped 2 bases and J dropped 2 bases, with 12 bases sitting between them. Germline V CDR1 and CDR2: SGHRS, YFSETQ. The CDR3 extends over 15 amino acids. CDR3 coding DNA: TGCGCCAGCAGCTTTAGGCTTTTTTTCACAGATACGCAGTATTTT. It is translated as CASSFRLFFTDTQYF.

This clonotype was seen only a few times. The chain has TRBV20-1 and TRBJ1-1, with D perhaps matching TRBD1 (6 bases). Trimming removed 1 base at V and 1 base at J, with 7 bases between. CDR1 DFQATT and CDR2 SNEGSKA come from the germline V gene (reference sequence). The CDR3 is 13 residues long. The CDR3 DNA reads as TGCAGTGCTAGAGGGACAGCGAACACTGAAGCTTTCTTT. Protein product: CSARGTANTEAFF.

The sample holds one count of this clonotype. The chain recombines TRBV9 with TRBJ1-2; D is ambiguous. The V and J ends lost 3 bases and 2 bases respectively, with 8 bases between them. Germline V gene lookup returns CDR1 SGDLS and CDR2 YYNGEE. CDR3 size: 13 residues. DNA for the CDR3: TGTGCCAGCAGCGGAGACTGGAACTATGGCTACACCTTC. Translating gives CASSGDWNYGYTF.